This T cell receptor (beta chain) was sequenced during a study of spatial heterogeneity in lung cancer. Time point defined: blood at routine non-recurrence follow-up after resection. Unsorted samples of tumor, nontumor lung or frozen PBMC had their whole RNA sequenced. This clonotype has at least ten counts. TCR cDNA molecules each had a unique molecular identifier. TCRdb recomputed calls from the 5' RACE reads with MiXCR, one row per CDR3 protein. The table shows 95,000 to 130,000 distinct CDR3 sequences, with about 12% occurring only once. Trimming took 0 bases from V and 9 from J, leaving 14 bases between them. The CDR3 runs 15 residues. Germline V gene data show CDR1 as LGHNA and CDR2 as YSLEER.

The TCR was taken from a male donor with early-stage non-small cell lung cancer. The chain employs TRBV4-3 and TRBJ2-2, with D possibly TRBD2 on 6 matching bases. This specimen was PBMCs, taken at follow-up. The CDR3 region is CASSQDLGGVRELFF. In DNA form, the CDR3 reads TGCGCCAGCAGCCAAGATCTGGGGGGTGTAAGGGAGCTGTTTTTT.